This T cell receptor (beta chain) was sequenced for a study of blood T cells in healthy people across ages. The second PCR ran about 6 to 12 cycles with a sample-barcoded 5' primer and J-beta primers. Each sample provided no less than 2.5 million CDR3-containing paired-end reads. TCRdb itself ran the 5' RACE reads through MiXCR, one entry per CDR3 protein. Of roughly 560,000 distinct CDR3 sequences in the sample, 24% are singletons; the top ten hold 8.7%. Trimming left V 1 base short and J 4 bases short, with 16 bases between. Germline loops: CDR1 SGHTA, CDR2 FQGNSA. The CDR3 is 16 residues long. The same sample was also used in a study of T cells of mothers and their children. Per that paper: Sample barcodes and 2-4 random nucleotides came from the second PCR's M1S primer.

Sequencing input: blood. The chain is built from TRBV7-2 and TRBJ1-1; D may be TRBD1 (5 bases). This TCR was recovered from a boy younger than 18 in good health. CDR3 residues: CASSLVSGWGVTEAFF. The CDR3 DNA follows: TGTGCCAGCAGCTTAGTGTCAGGTTGGGGGGTCACTGAAGCTTTCTTT.